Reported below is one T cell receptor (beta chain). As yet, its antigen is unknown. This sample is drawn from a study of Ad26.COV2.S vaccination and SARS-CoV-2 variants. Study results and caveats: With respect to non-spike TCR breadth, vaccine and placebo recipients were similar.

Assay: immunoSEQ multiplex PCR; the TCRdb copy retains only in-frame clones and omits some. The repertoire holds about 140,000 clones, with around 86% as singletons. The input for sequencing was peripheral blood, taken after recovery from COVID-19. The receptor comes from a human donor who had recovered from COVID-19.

The CDR3 DNA is TGCGCCAGCAGCCAAGGGGTCGGGGCAGGTAGCTCCTACGAGCAGTACTTC. It specifies CASSQGVGAGSSYEQYF. The rearrangement uses TRBV4-1 and TRBJ2-7; the D gene could be TRBD1 or TRBD2 (5 bases each). CDR3 size: 17 residues. Germline values: CDR1 MGHRA, CDR2 YSYEKL. Trimming took 1 base from V and 0 from J, leaving 16 bases between them.